The sequence of this TCR beta chain was determined in a study of cytomegalovirus exposure and HLA in healthy donors. Findings and caveats of the study: Solely CMV serostatus was available to characterize immune exposure. In an earlier analysis, in 540 or so donors, most V segments appeared productive either ~87% or ~30% of the time.

A remark on this clone: Its specificity is unknown.

Use of 60 Vbeta and 13 Jbeta primers characterized the PCR. TCRdb keeps only in-frame clones here, not all; method: immunoSEQ multiplex PCR. The table has around 64,000 clones, about 85% seen once; the top ten hold approximately 12%. This TCR was sampled from a female donor in good health and CMV-seronegative. Sequenced: PBMCs.

DNA of the CDR3: TGTGCCTGGAGTGCCCAAACCAGGTCCACAGATACGCAGTATTTT. Translation: CAWSAQTRSTDTQYF. This chain links TRBV30 with TRBJ2-3; D not resolved. V lost 1 base, J lost 2 bases, and 13 bases lay in between. The CDR3 length is 15 residues. The germline V gene has CDR1 GTSNPN and CDR2 SVGIG (reference sequence). The variable domain in full, with the rest retrieved from reference TRBV30 and TRBJ2-3, is SQTIHQWPATLVQPVGSPLSLECTVEGTSNPNLYWYRQAAGRGLQLLFYSVGIGQISSEVPQNLSASRPQDRQFILSSKKLLLSDSGFYLCAWSAQTRSTDTQYFGPGTRLTVL.